This T cell receptor beta chain was sequenced in a study of shared clonotypes between healthy human individuals. CD45RO-negative cells were positively selected for CCR7, leaving out terminally differentiated effector memory CD45RA+ cells. Deletions cut 5 bases from V and 7 bases from J, with 21 bases between. The CDR3 has 15 amino acids. Germline V gene lookup returns CDR1 MGHRA and CDR2 YSYEKL. The deep-level immunoSEQ assay was used. This table comes from immunoSEQ multiplex PCR, and its TCRdb copy is limited to in-frame clones, with some not included. The table shows around 700,000 clones, with around 90% occurring only once.

The chain couples TRBV4-1 to TRBJ2-7; D is possibly TRBD1 or TRBD2 (5 bases each). This TCR derives from a man aged 25-45 years in good health. The specimen sequenced was naive CD8+ T cells sorted from blood. Here the CDR3 DNA reads TGCGCCAGCAGCTCGTTTCGAGGGGAGTCCGCGGAGCAGTACTTC. Protein: CASSSFRGESAEQYF.